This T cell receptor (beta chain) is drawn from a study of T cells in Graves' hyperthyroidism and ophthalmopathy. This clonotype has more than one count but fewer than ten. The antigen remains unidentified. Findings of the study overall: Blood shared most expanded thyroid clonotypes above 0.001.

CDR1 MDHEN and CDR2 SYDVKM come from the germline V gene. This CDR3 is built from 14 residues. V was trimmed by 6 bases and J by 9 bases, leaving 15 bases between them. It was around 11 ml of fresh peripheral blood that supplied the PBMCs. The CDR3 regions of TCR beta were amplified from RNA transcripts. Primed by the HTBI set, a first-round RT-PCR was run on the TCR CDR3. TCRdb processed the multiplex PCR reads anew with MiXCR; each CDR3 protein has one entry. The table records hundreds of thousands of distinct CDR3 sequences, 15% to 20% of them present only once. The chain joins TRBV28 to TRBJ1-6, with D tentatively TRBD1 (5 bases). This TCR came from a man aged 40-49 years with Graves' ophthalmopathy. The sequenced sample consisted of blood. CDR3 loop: CASRGHLPGSPLHF. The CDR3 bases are TGTGCCAGCAGAGGACACCTCCCCGGTTCACCCCTCCACTTT.